One sample yielded the 27 T cell receptor beta chains listed below, sequenced in a study of T cells after yellow fever vaccination. TCRdb reanalysed the 5' RACE reads using MiXCR and keeps one entry per CDR3 protein. The data show fewer than 650,000 distinct CDR3 sequences, 20% to 25% seen once. The specimen was PBMCs, collected about 21 days after the first yellow fever vaccination. The receptors here all came from a man in his late teens or twenties who received the YFV17D yellow fever vaccine.

The gene calls are TRBV3-1 and TRBJ2-1, with 10 nucleotides matching TRBD2. Per the germline V gene, CDR1 is LGHDT and CDR2 is YNNKEL (reference sequence). The CDR3 consists of 17 residues. V lost 4 bases, J lost 8 bases, and 14 bases stayed unmatched. The CDR3 DNA reads TGTGCCAGCAGCCTATGGGCTGGTAGCGGGGGGCGCGATGAGCAGTTCTTC. Its translation: CASSLWAGSGGRDEQFF.

This clonotype was observed a handful of times. J is TRBJ1-2 and V is TRBV11-2; 7 nucleotides line up with TRBD1. CDR1 is SGHAT and CDR2 is FQNNGV in the germline V gene. There are 17 residues in the CDR3. V shed 0 bases and J 7 bases; nucleotides not matched to a gene: 14. CDR3: CASSLELSGQISSGYTF. CDR3 nucleotides: TGTGCCAGCAGCTTAGAACTGTCGGGACAGATCAGCTCTGGCTACACCTTC.

This clonotype has more than one count but fewer than ten. This sequence joins TRBV7-2 and TRBJ1-5; tentative D call: TRBD1 (6 bases). The germline gives CDR1 SGHTA, CDR2 FQGNSA. This CDR3 has 14 residues. V lost 4 bases and J 9 bases, leaving 16 bases between the germline ends. CDR3 region: CASSSMDSPTPQHF. DNA for the CDR3: TGTGCCAGCAGCTCGATGGACAGCCCTACGCCCCAGCATTTT.

The chain carries TRBV7-9 and TRBJ2-5; D gene unclear. The germline V gene encodes CDR1 SEHNR and CDR2 FQNEAQ (reference sequence). The V end lost 2 bases, the J end lost 5 bases, and 9 bases lay between the germline ends. This CDR3 spans 13 amino acids. The CDR3 protein is CASSLTSRETQYF. The CDR3 DNA reads TGTGCCAGCAGCTTAACCTCCCGGGAGACCCAGTACTTC.

This clonotype was detected ten times or more. This sequence joins TRBV6-2 or TRBV6-3 and TRBJ1-1; the D is unclear. This CDR3 is built from 12 residues. V lost 6 bases to trimming and J lost 3 bases, with 8 bases between them. CDR1 MNHEY and CDR2 SVGEGT come from the germline V gene. CDR3: CASSPQYTEAFF. In nucleotides, the CDR3 is TGTGCCAGCAGCCCACAGTACACTGAAGCTTTCTTT.

The rearrangement uses TRBV3-1 and TRBJ2-7; 9 nucleotides agree with TRBD2. J gave up 9 bases and V 1 base, and 7 bases lay outside the gene matches. Germline CDR1 and CDR2: LGHDT and YNNKEL (reference sequence). The CDR3 has 14 amino acids. CDR3 nucleotides: TGTGCCAGCAGCCAAGCGGGCGGGGGGGCCTCGCAGTACTTC. As protein: CASSQAGGGASQYF.

The chain joins TRBV12-3 or TRBV12-4 to TRBJ2-7; 9 bases match TRBD1. The V gene end was trimmed by 5 bases and the J gene end by 5 bases; junction bases not matched to a gene: 7. This CDR3 spans 14 amino acids. The CDR3 sequence: CASSRDRDPHEQYF. CDR3 coding DNA: TGTGCCAGCAGTCGGGACAGGGACCCCCACGAGCAGTACTTC.

The J gene is TRBJ2-3, the V gene TRBV5-1, with 10 positions matching TRBD2. Germline V CDR1 and CDR2: SGHRS, YFSETQ. With 0 bases clipped from V and 3 bases from J, the junction kept 4 bases outside the gene matches. This CDR3 region has 16 residues. The CDR3, as DNA: TGCGCCAGCAGCTTGGCCGCTAGCGGGGGTACAGATACGCAGTATTTT. This sequence encodes CASSLAASGGTDTQYF.

This clonotype was picked up a small number of times. The V call is TRBV6-2 or TRBV6-3, the J call TRBJ1-5; TRBD1 aligns across 8 bases. This CDR3 is 16 amino acids long. The V gene end was trimmed by 6 bases and the J gene end by 0 bases; junction bases not matched to a gene: 7. CDR1 and CDR2 from the germline V gene are MNHEY and SVGEGT. CDR3 in DNA: TGTGCCAGCAGCCGACGACAGGGGACTAGCAATCAGCCCCAGCATTTT. It yields the protein CASSRRQGTSNQPQHF.

The V gene is TRBV5-1, the J gene TRBJ2-5; no firm D call. CDR1 SGHRS and CDR2 YFSETQ come from the germline V gene. V shed 2 bases and J shed 5 bases, with 10 bases lying between them. This CDR3 has 13 residues. CDR3 region: CASSFLEEETQYF. The CDR3 bases are TGCGCCAGCAGCTTCCTAGAGGAGGAGACCCAGTACTTC.

This chain connects TRBV6-2 or TRBV6-3 to TRBJ2-2; perhaps TRBD2 as D (6 bases). The CDR3 sequence is 12 residues long. Between the trimmed V and J ends, which lost 6 bases and 7 bases, there was a span of 9 bases. CDR1 is MNHEY, CDR2 SVGEGT, per germline. The CDR3 DNA sequence: TGTGCCAGCAGCGGGGAGGACGGGGAGCTGTTTTTT. Amino acids: CASSGEDGELFF.

The V call is TRBV6-1, the J call TRBJ2-2, with 9 positions matching TRBD1. V dropped 6 bases and J dropped 6; count of bases not matched to a gene: 8. From germline, CDR1 is MNHNS and CDR2 SASEGT. There are 15 residues in the CDR3. CDR3 nucleotide sequence: TGTGCCAGCAGCGTCCGGGACAGGGAGGCCGGGGAGCTGTTTTTT. This gives the protein CASSVRDREAGELFF.

This chain joins TRBV4-3 and TRBJ2-5; 10 bases agree with TRBD1. The CDR3 spans 17 residues. The germline V gene encodes CDR1 LGHNA and CDR2 YSLEER. V was clipped by 3 bases and J by 5 bases; unmatched bases: 12. CDR3 in DNA: TGCGCCAGCAGCCAGTCCGGTCTCGGGACAGGGGTGGAGACCCAGTACTTC. The encoded protein is CASSQSGLGTGVETQYF.

This clonotype was detected once. This chain links TRBV7-2 with TRBJ2-3; 8 nucleotides line up with TRBD2. CDR3 size: 16 residues. From germline, CDR1 is SGHTA and CDR2 FQGNSA. Trimming cost V 5 bases and J 1 base; bases outside gene matches: 8. CDR3 coding DNA: TGTGCCAGCAGCGCGAACGGGGGGGTACGCACAGATACGCAGTATTTT. Protein: CASSANGGVRTDTQYF.

This clonotype was observed a handful of times. V usage is TRBV10-3 and J usage is TRBJ2-1; D is ambiguous. The germline CDR1 and CDR2 sequences are ENHRY and SYGVKD. The germline V and J ends were trimmed by 6 bases and 6 bases, with 12 bases remaining between them. The CDR3 extends over 13 amino acids. Written as DNA, the CDR3 is TGTGCCATCAGGCTTAGCAGTTCCAATGAGCAGTTCTTC. Its translation: CAIRLSSSNEQFF.

The rearrangement uses TRBV5-5 and TRBJ2-3; D call uncertain. The germline V gene has CDR1 SGHKS and CDR2 YYEKEE (reference sequence). This CDR3 region has 15 residues. Trimming took off 1 base at V and 0 bases at J, with 9 bases between the two ends. Here the CDR3 reads CASSLFFPSTDTQYF. CDR3 in DNA: TGTGCCAGCAGCTTGTTCTTTCCTAGCACAGATACGCAGTATTTT.

The J gene is TRBJ2-1, the V gene TRBV20-1; no reliable D call. Germline V gives CDR1 DFQATT, CDR2 SNEGSKA (reference sequence). V gave up 5 bases and J gave up 6 bases, with 17 bases separating them. The CDR3 is 14 residues long. The CDR3 coding sequence is TGCAGTGCTCCTCCCCGTTCGCCACCCAATGAGCAGTTCTTC. Amino acid sequence: CSAPPRSPPNEQFF.

This clonotype showed up just a few times. This chain joins TRBV5-5 and TRBJ2-5; 8 bases are shared with TRBD1. CDR1 and CDR2 from the germline V gene are SGHKS and YYEKEE (reference sequence). With 7 bases clipped from V and 0 bases from J, the junction kept 5 bases outside the gene matches. The CDR3 totals 14 residues. The CDR3 reads CASARTGYQETQYF. The DNA for the CDR3 is TGTGCCAGCGCACGGACAGGGTACCAAGAGACCCAGTACTTC.

This clonotype was detected only a few times. V usage is TRBV5-1 and J usage is TRBJ2-7; D tentatively reads TRBD1 or TRBD2 (5 bases each). The ends were cut back, 2 bases at V and 3 bases at J, with 9 bases in the middle. Germline V gene lookup returns CDR1 SGHRS and CDR2 YFSETQ. The CDR3 contains 13 residues. CDR3 nucleotides: TGCGCCAGCAGCTTACTAGACAGCTACGAGCAGTACTTC. It specifies CASSLLDSYEQYF.

The sample holds a few counts of this clonotype. CDR3 DNA sequence: TGTGCCACCCCTCCCCGCCATAGCAATCAGCCCCAGCATTTT. It yields the protein CATPPRHSNQPQHF. The gene calls are TRBV24-1 and TRBJ1-5, with no clear D. Trimming pared 9 bases from V and 0 bases from J, leaving 11 bases between. CDR1 KGHDR and CDR2 SFDVKD come from the germline V gene. The CDR3 is 14 amino acids.

The rearrangement uses TRBV20-1 and TRBJ2-3; 11 bases line up with TRBD2. Germline CDR1 reads DFQATT; CDR2 reads SNEGSKA (reference sequence). Germline trimming cut 3 bases from V and 2 bases from J; bases unmatched to any gene: 7. The CDR3 runs 16 residues. The DNA of the CDR3 is TGCAGTGCTAGGCGTAGCGGGGGGGGGCCCACAGATACGCAGTATTTT. Protein product: CSARRSGGGPTDTQYF.

This clonotype was counted a few times. In DNA form, the CDR3 reads TGTGCCAGCAGCCTCGGGACAGTTTGGGATGGCTACACCTTC. The encoded protein is CASSLGTVWDGYTF. The chain joins TRBV6-2 or TRBV6-3 to TRBJ1-2, with 7 bases matching TRBD1. The CDR3 has 14 residues. J was trimmed by 6 bases and V by 6 bases; bases with no gene match: 10. Germline assignment: CDR1 MNHEY and CDR2 SVGEGT.

The rearrangement uses TRBV12-3 or TRBV12-4 and TRBJ1-5, with D uncertain. The CDR3 loop spans 13 amino acids. V was trimmed by 1 base and J by 3 bases, leaving 4 bases between them. CDR3 DNA sequence: TGTGCCAGCAGTTTAGAGCACAATCAGCCCCAGCATTTT. It translates to CASSLEHNQPQHF.

This clonotype turned up a few times. The chain recombines TRBV3-1 with TRBJ1-6; D may be TRBD1 (5 bases). This CDR3 region has 15 residues. Germline CDR1 and CDR2: LGHDT and YNNKEL (reference sequence). The V gene lost 2 bases and the J gene lost 8 bases, with 13 bases spanning the gap. Here the CDR3 reads CASSQSDRIDSPLHF. The CDR3, as DNA: TGTGCCAGCAGCCAATCCGACAGAATTGATTCACCCCTCCACTTT.

The rearrangement links TRBV10-3 to TRBJ2-3; weak D call: TRBD2 (6 bases). Germline loops: CDR1 ENHRY, CDR2 SYGVKD. The CDR3 covers 13 residues. Trimming stripped 9 bases from V and 1 base from J, with 11 bases between. As DNA, the CDR3 is TGTGCCATTTTAGCGGTAGGCACAGATACGCAGTATTTT. It is translated as CAILAVGTDTQYF.

This chain links TRBV27 with TRBJ2-7, with D perhaps assigned TRBD1 or TRBD2 (6 bases each). V was pared by 5 bases and J by 2 bases, with 13 bases between. This CDR3 spans 14 amino acids. Germline CDR1 is MNHEY and CDR2 is SMNVEV (reference sequence). In DNA, the CDR3 is TGTGCCAGCAGTCCACAGGGACTTGCCTACGAGCAGTACTTC. Translation: CASSPQGLAYEQYF.

The chain uses TRBV4-1 and TRBJ1-4; weak D call: TRBD1 (6 bases). Germline V gives CDR1 MGHRA, CDR2 YSYEKL. Trimming removed 4 bases at V and 3 bases at J, with 18 bases between. This CDR3 is built from 17 residues. In nucleotides, the CDR3 is TGCGCCAGCAGCCCTCTCTTAAAGGGGGTATCTAATGAAAAACTGTTTTTT. Translated, it gives CASSPLLKGVSNEKLFF.